This record covers a single T cell receptor beta chain. This record belongs to a study of CD8 T cells in ankylosing spondylitis. Germline V gives CDR1 SGHVS, CDR2 FQNEAQ. The CDR3 is made up of 15 amino acids. Trimming removed 1 base from V and 2 bases from J, with 12 bases in between. TCRdb fed the 5' RACE reads into MiXCR, producing one record per CDR3 protein. The table lists a few hundred thousand distinct CDR3 sequences, around 10% of them singletons, with around 6.5% in the top ten. The chain combines TRBV7-8 with TRBJ2-7, with a tentative D call TRBD2 (5 bases). The receptor was isolated from a male donor with ankylosing spondylitis or in good health (not recorded which). Material for sequencing was blood, either unsorted or a sorted T cell fraction (not recorded which). CDR3 bases: TGTGCCAGCAGCTTAGTTGAAGTAGCGCCCTACGAGCAGTACTTC. It translates to CASSLVEVAPYEQYF. The full variable domain, rest sourced from reference TRBV7-8 and TRBJ2-7, is GAGVSQSPRYKVAKRGQDVALRCDPISGHVSLFWYQQALGQGPEFLTYFQNEAQLDKSGLPSDRFFAERPEGSVSTLKIQRTQQEDSAVYLCASSLVEVAPYEQYFGPGTRLTVT.